The 23 T cell receptor beta chains listed next were all sequenced from one sample in a study of blood T cell repertoires in COVID-19. Clones were sequenced by immunoSEQ multiplex PCR, and TCRdb holds only the in-frame ones, with some missing. The data contain some 250,000 clones, around 87% of them singletons. The source material was peripheral blood. The receptors originated from a woman aged 60-75 years with COVID-19, enrolled during active disease.

The J gene is TRBJ1-4, the V gene TRBV29-1; 10 nucleotides line up with TRBD1. Trimming took 5 bases from V and 5 from J; bases not matched to a gene: 5. This CDR3 is built from 14 residues. Germline V gene data show CDR1 as SQVTM and CDR2 as ANQGSEA. This CDR3 is CSVRPGQGNEKLFF. The CDR3 DNA reads as TGCAGCGTTCGCCCGGGACAGGGGAATGAAAAACTGTTTTTT.

This chain joins TRBV19 and TRBJ2-5; possible D gene TRBD2, 5 bases. V lost 1 base to trimming and J lost 2 bases, with 5 bases between them. CDR3 length: 13 amino acids. Germline-derived CDR1 and CDR2 are LNHDA and SQIVND (reference sequence). For the CDR3, the DNA is TGTGCCAGTAGTATAGGACTACAAGAGACCCAGTACTTC. Protein: CASSIGLQETQYF.

The chain carries TRBV6-5 and TRBJ2-7; D perhaps matches TRBD1 (5 bases). V lost 6 bases and J 7 bases, leaving 22 bases between the germline ends. Germline loops: CDR1 MNHEY, CDR2 SVGAGI. The CDR3 contains 15 residues. The CDR3 is CASSPHGRALGEQYF. The CDR3 region has the DNA TGTGCCAGCAGCCCCCACGGCAGGGCGTTAGGGGAGCAGTACTTC.

About this clone itself: At one boundary the junction diverges from the germline segment, which might be a read error. The same CDR3 can be traced to other DNA sequences in this sample. The V call is TRBV19, the J call TRBJ1-1; D remains unclear. CDR3 length: 15 amino acids. Germline values: CDR1 LNHDA, CDR2 SQIVND (reference sequence). CDR3 in amino acids: CASSIVGDTNTEAFF. CDR3 in DNA: TGTGCCAGTAGTATTGTCGGGGATACGAACACTGAAGCCTTCTTT.

This sequence joins TRBV24-1 and TRBJ1-2; TRBD1 aligns across 7 bases. The J segment lost 4 bases and the V segment lost 4 bases, leaving 2 bases of the junction unmatched. This CDR3 has 13 residues. The germline gives CDR1 KGHDR, CDR2 SFDVKD. The CDR3 DNA sequence: TGTGCCACCAGTGACAACAGGGGCTATGGCTACACCTTC. Its protein is CATSDNRGYGYTF.

The J gene is TRBJ1-6, the V gene TRBV30; the match to TRBD1 covers 7 bases. The ends lost 5 bases at V and 8 bases at J; junction bases unmatched: 3. CDR1 is GTSNPN and CDR2 is SVGIG in the germline V gene (reference sequence). CDR3 length: 12 amino acids. The CDR3 DNA reads as TGTGCCTGGGGACAGGAGGATTCACCCCTCCACTTT. Translating it yields CAWGQEDSPLHF. Together with reference TRBV30 and TRBJ1-6, the CDR3 gives the full variable domain: SQTIHQWPATLVQPVGSPLSLECTVEGTSNPNLYWYRQAAGRGLQLLFYSVGIGQISSEVPQNLSASRPQDRQFILSSKKLLLSDSGFYLCAWGQEDSPLHFGNGTRLTVT.

The genes are TRBV9 and TRBJ1-1, with 7 bases identical to TRBD1. Germline values: CDR1 SGDLS, CDR2 YYNGEE. The trim removed 4 bases at V and 3 bases at J, leaving 6 bases unmatched. CDR3 length: 14 amino acids. The CDR3 DNA reads TGTGCCAGCAGCCCCCGGACAGGCTACACTGAAGCTTTCTTT. The encoded protein is CASSPRTGYTEAFF.

The chain has TRBV15 and TRBJ2-6; 8 nucleotides match TRBD1. After removal of 1 base from V and 4 bases from J, the junction contained 12 bases not matched to a gene. Germline V CDR1 and CDR2: LNHNV, YYDKDF (reference sequence). The CDR3 runs 19 residues. In DNA, the CDR3 is TGTGCCACCAGCAGAGGGGTTGCAGGGGGCTTTTTAGGGGCCAACGTCCTGACTTTC. Residues: CATSRGVAGGFLGANVLTF.

This chain links TRBV24-1 with TRBJ2-2, with D tentatively TRBD1 (5 bases). The CDR3 runs to 16 residues. Germline CDR1 KGHDR, CDR2 SFDVKD. V was shortened by 0 bases and J by 2 bases, with 9 bases between the two germline ends. In DNA form, the CDR3 reads TGTGCCACCAGTGATTTGTCTGACAGTAACACCGGGGAGCTGTTTTTT. It translates to CATSDLSDSNTGELFF.

This clone was observed a single time. The chain combines TRBV6-5 with TRBJ2-5; no clear D gene. Germline-derived CDR1 and CDR2 are MNHEY and SVGAGI. The CDR3 is 15 amino acids. V lost 0 bases and J lost 2, with 10 bases in between. The CDR3 loop reads CASSYSKWQQETQYF. The CDR3 nucleotides are TGTGCCAGCAGTTACTCAAAGTGGCAGCAAGAGACCCAGTACTTC.

The chain carries TRBV27 and TRBJ2-7; 12 bases map to TRBD2. CDR3 length: 14 amino acids. V lost 3 bases, J lost 7 bases, and 4 bases stayed unmatched. CDR1 is MNHEY, CDR2 SMNVEV, per germline (reference sequence). Written as DNA, the CDR3 is TGTGCCAGCAGTTTGTCGACTAGCGGGAGAGAGCAGTACTTC. Translation gives CASSLSTSGREQYF.

The chain uses TRBV7-2 and TRBJ2-1; TRBD1 matches at 10 bases. V was clipped by 4 bases and J by 5 bases; unmatched bases: 5. This CDR3 is built from 15 residues. Germline values: CDR1 SGHTA, CDR2 FQGNSA. CDR3 nucleotides: TGTGCCAGCAGCTCCCAGGGGACAGGGGACAATGAGCAGTTCTTC. Translated: CASSSQGTGDNEQFF.

DNA for the CDR3: TGTGCCAGTAGTAAGGGGACAGGGTATTATCAGCCCCAGCATTTT. Protein product: CASSKGTGYYQPQHF. The chain has TRBV19 and TRBJ1-5; 9 bases agree with TRBD1. The V gene end was trimmed by 4 bases and the J gene end by 5 bases; junction bases not matched to a gene: 6. This CDR3 is 15 amino acids long. Germline values: CDR1 LNHDA, CDR2 SQIVND (reference sequence).

V gene TRBV28 combines with J gene TRBJ1-3; no definite D call. V lost 6 bases and J 9 bases, leaving 9 bases between the germline ends. From germline, CDR1 is MDHEN and CDR2 SYDVKM. This CDR3 region has 11 residues. The CDR3 DNA reads TGTGCCAGCAGGGAGGGAGCCACCATATATTTT. Translated: CASREGATIYF.

This chain links TRBV2 with TRBJ2-3, with TRBD2 identical over 8 bases. Per the germline V gene, CDR1 is SNHLY and CDR2 is FYNNEI. J gave up 0 bases and V 4 bases, and 3 bases lay outside the gene matches. The CDR3 covers 15 residues. In nucleotides, the CDR3 is TGTGCCAGCAGTGCCACTAGCGGTAGCACAGATACGCAGTATTTT. Protein sequence: CASSATSGSTDTQYF.

The CDR3 sequence: CSASPFGQGDYTF. CDR3 DNA: TGCAGTGCTAGTCCGTTCGGCCAGGGCGACTACACCTTC. The chain joins TRBV20-1 to TRBJ1-2; the D gene is possibly TRBD1 (5 bases). V lost 3 bases to trimming and J lost 10 bases, with 18 bases between them. CDR1 DFQATT and CDR2 SNEGSKA come from the germline V gene (reference sequence). The CDR3 contains 13 residues.

This sequence joins TRBV10-3 and TRBJ2-3, with TRBD1 as a possible D gene (5 bases). With 4 bases removed from V and 5 bases from J, the gap between germline ends came to 13 bases. The CDR3 runs to 14 residues. Germline CDR1 reads ENHRY; CDR2 reads SYGVKD. The CDR3 DNA follows: TGTGCCATCAGTGTGGGGCAGGGAAAAGATACGCAGTATTTT. It specifies CAISVGQGKDTQYF.

The chain joins TRBV6-2 or TRBV6-3 to TRBJ2-5, with TRBD2 matching 13 bases. With V trimmed by 5 bases and J by 2 bases, 5 bases remained unmatched. Germline CDR1 MNHEY, CDR2 SVGEGT. This CDR3 contains 16 residues. This CDR3 is CASSEQGLAGQETQYF. Written as DNA, the CDR3 is TGTGCCAGCAGTGAGCAGGGACTAGCGGGACAAGAGACCCAGTACTTC.

This chain uses TRBV6-2 or TRBV6-3 with TRBJ2-7; no clear D. Deletions cut 6 bases from V and 5 bases from J, with 14 bases between. This CDR3 spans 13 amino acids. Germline CDR1 reads MNHEY; CDR2 reads SVGEGT. The CDR3 nucleotides are TGTGCCAGCAGCCTCCTAGAGAGCCACGAGCAGTACTTC. It encodes CASSLLESHEQYF.

This clone was observed once. The chain carries TRBV28 and TRBJ2-1; TRBD2 might be the D (5 bases). Trimming shortened V by 7 bases and J by 12 bases, and 22 bases separated the two germline ends. Germline CDR1 MDHEN, CDR2 SYDVKM. The CDR3 has 14 residues. The DNA for the CDR3 is TGTGCCAGCATGGGGAGACTTACAACCTGGGCGCAGTTCTTC. Amino acids: CASMGRLTTWAQFF.

This chain uses TRBV24-1 with TRBJ2-3; possibly TRBD2 for D (5 bases). The CDR3 spans 13 residues. In germline, CDR1 is KGHDR, CDR2 SFDVKD. Between the trimmed V and J ends, which lost 5 bases and 1 base, there was a span of 6 bases. The CDR3 reads CATSARGTDTQYF. In DNA, the CDR3 is TGTGCCACCAGTGCGAGGGGCACAGATACGCAGTATTTT.

The V call is TRBV19, the J call TRBJ1-4; 8 bases agree with TRBD1. The CDR3 extends over 15 amino acids. V gave up 6 bases and J gave up 6 bases; unmatched junction bases: 9. Germline lookup yields CDR1 LNHDA and CDR2 SQIVND (reference sequence). The CDR3 DNA reads TGTGCCAGTAGCCCTGACAGGGGTTTTCATGAAAAACTGTTTTTT. Translation: CASSPDRGFHEKLFF. The variable domain in full, completed from reference TRBV19 and TRBJ1-4, reads DGGITQSPKYLFRKEGQNVTLSCEQNLNHDAMYWYRQDPGQGLRLIYYSQIVNDFQKGDIAEGYSVSREKKESFPLTVTSAQKNPTAFYLCASSPDRGFHEKLFFGSGTQLSVL.

Concerning this clone: The identical CDR3 is also encoded by other nucleotide sequences in the sample. The chain combines TRBV9 with TRBJ2-1; 8 positions agree with TRBD2. This CDR3 comprises 16 residues. Trimming at V came to 0 bases and at J to 0 bases, leaving 2 bases not matched to a gene. From germline, CDR1 is SGDLS and CDR2 YYNGEE. The CDR3 sequence: CASSVAGTSSYNEQFF. CDR3 DNA sequence: TGTGCCAGCAGCGTAGCCGGGACTAGCTCCTACAATGAGCAGTTCTTC.